The entry that follows covers one T cell receptor beta chain sequence. The antigen it recognizes is unknown. Base qualities are not at hand, and no much larger clone is one base apart. This sample was included in a study of tumor-infiltrating lymphocytes in localized non-small cell lung cancer (dated by TCRdb to the early 2020s). At the level of the whole study: Several histologies were represented in the cohort, which also included both smokers and never-smokers as well as patients whose samples were collected after neoadjuvant chemotherapy. Alongside flow cytometry, multiplex immunofluorescence, RNA-seq, exome sequencing and proteomics, TCR sequencing was applied to the same patients as one of several integrated assays. The paired tumor versus uninvolved lung comparison of immunoSEQ T-cell fraction included roughly 54 patients. Each patient contributed resected tumor tissue and uninvolved lung tissue from the same patient, described as non-adjacent to the tumor. In total, the ICON cohort consisted of fewer than 180 surgical patients with localized non-small cell lung cancer who had their tumors resected.

Patient enrollment in ICON started in April 2016, and the final patient was enrolled in late 2018. In a subcohort of about 76 patients, fresh tumor and matched uninvolved tissue were collected for in-depth immune analyses, with TCR sequencing among those analyses. DNA for TCR sequencing was isolated from bulk tissue, and no cell sorting was done. The T-cell fraction in tumor and uninvolved lung tissue was provided by TCR sequencing with the immunoSEQ assay. The original pipeline was this. To analyze survival, patients were divided into a high T-cell fraction group (upper tertile) and a low T-cell fraction group (lower two tertiles), and the two groups were compared using a log-rank test. A signed-rank test was used to test differences in T-cell fraction between paired tumor and uninvolved lung samples. TCRdb carries this immuneACCESS record with in-frame sequences only. Its versions omit some clonotypes, under half of them owing to an unresolved V gene in the studies checked, with the rest unexplained. V and J calls and clone size are copied from that table; D and trimming were computed from the DNA. The sample yields 9,500 to 15,000 clones; 60% to 85% were counted once. The ten largest account for approximately 4.5% of the sample.

Results the study describes overall, beyond this receptor: No association of tumor T-cell fraction from TCR sequencing with recurrence-free survival was found (p = 0.61). In line with immunofluorescence CD3 counts, TCRbeta sequencing supported higher T cell infiltration in tumors compared with uninvolved lung tissue. Because different assays used different pieces of the same tissue, technical variation could not be distinguished from intratumor heterogeneity. The TCR-derived T-cell fraction showed no difference between the flow cytometry-defined immunotypes IM1 (good prognosis) and IM2 (poor prognosis). Assay coverage differed among patients according to how much tissue was available, so only a subset of the cohort had TCR sequencing.

The V and J ends are trimmed by 1 base and 0 bases, leaving 4 bases between them. The CDR3 runs 15 amino acids, cysteine and phenylalanine included. Of the read, only the CDR3 DNA is kept; its 45 bases are in frame from base 1. From the germline V gene, CDR1 is LGHNA and CDR2 is YNFKEQ. The specimen was lung tumor tissue. The clonotype originates from a human donor with non-small cell lung cancer. This sequence uses TRBV4-2 and TRBJ2-6; no D segment can be confidently identified. The DNA sequence is given as TGTGCCAGCAGCCAAGGGAACTCTGGGGCCAACGTCCTGACTTTC. Its translation is CASSQGNSGANVLTF.